Shown below are 29 T cell receptor beta chains from a single sample sequenced in a study of control samples from healthy donors and cancer patients. Profiled with immunoSEQ multiplex PCR; TCRdb holds only in-frame clones, not every one. This sample has some 120,000 clones, with more than 75% found just once. The sample was blood. The receptors were gathered from a woman between 65 and 79 years old in good health.

This rearrangement joins TRBV3-1 (or the pseudogene TRBV3-2) to TRBJ2-1; TRBD1 might be the D (6 bases). The V end was cut by 0 bases, the J end by 10 bases, with 10 bases between. The length of the CDR3 is 13 residues. Germline V CDR1 and CDR2: LGHDT, YNNKEL (reference sequence). In DNA form, the CDR3 reads TGTGCCAGCAGCCAAGACAGGGGTTTGGAGCAGTTCTTC. Amino acids: CASSQDRGLEQFF.

V and J are TRBV12-5 and TRBJ2-1; 14 positions agree with TRBD2. The CDR3 is 17 residues long. Germline CDR1 is LGHNT and CDR2 is FRNRAP. V gave up 6 bases and J gave up 0 bases; unmatched junction bases: 4. CDR3 in amino acids: CASGPGTSGGSYNEQFF. Written as DNA, the CDR3 is TGTGCTAGTGGCCCTGGGACTAGCGGGGGCTCCTACAATGAGCAGTTCTTC.

V is TRBV5-4 and J is TRBJ2-4, with D perhaps being TRBD1 or TRBD2 (5 bases each). The V gene lost 3 bases and the J gene lost 0 bases, with 13 bases spanning the gap. The length of the CDR3 is 16 residues. The germline V gene encodes CDR1 SGHNT and CDR2 YYREEE (reference sequence). In DNA, the CDR3 is TGTGCCAGCAGCTCTGGGGGAGACCTAGCCAAAAACATTCAGTACTTC. Protein product: CASSSGGDLAKNIQYF.

The chain joins TRBV7-2 to TRBJ1-3; D not resolved. The CDR3 consists of 14 residues. V was cut by 3 bases and J by 0 bases, with 6 bases left in between. Germline lookup yields CDR1 SGHTA and CDR2 FQGNSA. The CDR3 is CASSFTGSGNTIYF. CDR3 nucleotides: TGTGCCAGCAGCTTTACCGGCTCTGGAAACACCATATATTTT.

The table lists this clone with a count of one. The J gene is TRBJ2-4, the V gene TRBV7-9, with D maybe TRBD1 (6 bases). CDR1 is SEHNR and CDR2 is FQNEAQ in the germline V gene (reference sequence). Between the trimmed V and J ends, which lost 4 bases and 0 bases, there was a span of 10 bases. This CDR3 has 15 amino acids. The CDR3 DNA follows: TGTGCCAGCAGCTACGGGACAATAGCCAAAAACATTCAGTACTTC. Translating gives CASSYGTIAKNIQYF.

The CDR3 nucleotides read TGTGCCAGCAGCTTAACGGGACTAGCCTCCTACGAGCAGTACTTC. It is translated as CASSLTGLASYEQYF. The rearrangement links TRBV7-9 to TRBJ2-7, with 9 bases fitting TRBD2. The CDR3 covers 15 residues. V dropped 2 bases and J dropped 0; count of bases not matched to a gene: 2. CDR1 and CDR2 from the germline V gene are SEHNR and FQNEAQ (reference sequence). Together with reference TRBV7-9 and TRBJ2-7, the CDR3 gives the full variable domain: DTGVSQNPRHKITKRGQNVTFRCDPISEHNRLYWYRQTLGQGPEFLTYFQNEAQLEKSRLLSDRFSAERPKGSFSTLEIQRTEQGDSAMYLCASSLTGLASYEQYFGPGTRLTVT.

This clone was seen only a few times. V usage is TRBV6-1 and J usage is TRBJ2-3; 7 positions agree with TRBD2. J gave up 2 bases and V 1 base, and 3 bases lay outside the gene matches. Germline CDR1 reads MNHNS; CDR2 reads SASEGT. The CDR3 loop spans 15 amino acids. DNA of the CDR3: TGTGCCAGCAGTGAAGTGCTAGCGGCCACAGATACGCAGTATTTT. It is translated as CASSEVLAATDTQYF.

The genes are TRBV6-6 and TRBJ2-7; 7 bases match TRBD1. V lost 8 bases, J lost 4 bases, and 5 bases stayed unmatched. Germline values: CDR1 MNHNY, CDR2 SVGAGI (reference sequence). The CDR3 is 12 residues long. CDR3 residues: CASAKQGYEQYF. The CDR3 nucleotides read TGTGCCAGCGCTAAACAGGGGTACGAGCAGTACTTC.

The rearrangement joins TRBV12-5 to TRBJ1-2; a possible D gene is TRBD1 (5 bases). CDR1 is LGHNT and CDR2 is FRNRAP in the germline V gene. Trimming pared 3 bases from V and 2 bases from J, leaving 16 bases between. The CDR3 extends over 16 amino acids. The CDR3 nucleotides are TGTGCTAGTGGTTTCGCCCGAGGGGCCGGGAACTATGGCTACACCTTC. It specifies CASGFARGAGNYGYTF. The full variable domain, in which reference TRBV12-5 and TRBJ1-2 provide the parts outside the CDR3, is DARVTQTPRHKVTEMGQEVTMRCQPILGHNTVFWYRQTMMQGLELLAYFRNRAPLDDSGMPKDRFSAEMPDATLATLKIQPSEPRDSAVYFCASGFARGAGNYGYTFGSGTRLTVV.

The chain combines TRBV12-3 or TRBV12-4 with TRBJ1-2; possibly TRBD1 for D (5 bases). CDR3 length equals 13 residues. Trimming took off 6 bases at V and 3 bases at J, with 11 bases between the two ends. CDR3 nucleotide sequence: TGTGCCAGCAGCCCCGGGGGATACTATGGCTACACCTTC. Translating it yields CASSPGGYYGYTF.

This clone has a handful of counts. The chain recombines TRBV11-2 with TRBJ1-1; no definite D call. Germline V lookup: CDR1 SGHAT, CDR2 FQNNGV. Trimming cost V 2 bases and J 0 bases, with 10 bases left between them. The CDR3 consists of 15 residues. CDR3 sequence reads: CASSLNSILNTEAFF. For the CDR3, the DNA is TGTGCCAGCAGCTTAAATAGTATTTTGAACACTGAAGCTTTCTTT.

This clone was seen a single time. The rearrangement joins TRBV5-5 to TRBJ1-1; possible D gene TRBD1, 5 bases. Germline CDR1 SGHKS, CDR2 YYEKEE (reference sequence). CDR3 length: 14 amino acids. The V end lost 4 bases, the J end lost 7 bases, and 17 bases lay between the germline ends. The CDR3 DNA reads TGTGCCAGCAGCGGGGGACGCCCGAGGGGTGAAGCTTTCTTT. Its translation is CASSGGRPRGEAFF. Full variable domain (missing parts from reference TRBV5-5 and TRBJ1-1): DAGVTQSPTHLIKTRGQQVTLRCSPISGHKSVSWYQQVLGQGPQFIFQYYEKEERGRGNFPDRFSARQFPNYSSELNVNALLLGDSALYLCASSGGRPRGEAFFGQGTRLTVV.

This sequence joins TRBV24-1 and TRBJ1-3; 10 nucleotides align to TRBD1. CDR1 and CDR2 (germline): KGHDR, SFDVKD. V lost 5 bases and J lost 4; bases outside the gene matches: 10. CDR3 size: 17 residues. This chain's CDR3 is CATSAASGTGAGNTIYF. In DNA, the CDR3 is TGTGCCACCAGTGCCGCGTCTGGGACAGGGGCCGGAAACACCATATATTTT.

The CDR3 loop is CASSRGQGAVYSPLHF. DNA for the CDR3: TGTGCCAGCAGCCGAGGACAGGGGGCTGTGTATTCACCCCTCCACTTT. The chain joins TRBV9 to TRBJ1-6; 11 nucleotides match TRBD1. V shed 4 bases and J 8 bases; nucleotides not matched to a gene: 8. Germline CDR1 reads SGDLS; CDR2 reads YYNGEE. The CDR3 has 16 residues.

CDR3 protein: CASSVLAGGRNEQFF. The CDR3 coding sequence is TGTGCCAGCAGCGTACTAGCGGGGGGACGCAATGAGCAGTTCTTC. The genes are TRBV9 and TRBJ2-1, with TRBD2 matching over 11 bases. Trimming at V came to 1 base and at J to 6 bases, leaving 3 bases not matched to a gene. In germline, CDR1 is SGDLS, CDR2 YYNGEE. The CDR3 consists of 15 residues.

This chain uses TRBV5-5 with TRBJ1-4, with TRBD1 matching 10 bases. CDR1 is SGHKS and CDR2 is YYEKEE in the germline V gene (reference sequence). V shed 4 bases and J 8 bases; nucleotides not matched to a gene: 14. The CDR3 spans 17 residues. CDR3 sequence: CASSRRDRGYSVEKLFF. DNA for the CDR3: TGTGCCAGCAGCCGTAGGGACAGGGGATACTCGGTGGAAAAACTGTTTTTT. Supplemented by reference TRBV5-5 and TRBJ1-4, the full variable domain reads DAGVTQSPTHLIKTRGQQVTLRCSPISGHKSVSWYQQVLGQGPQFIFQYYEKEERGRGNFPDRFSARQFPNYSSELNVNALLLGDSALYLCASSRRDRGYSVEKLFFGSGTQLSVL.

The CDR3 reads CASSLGAGGSGNTIYF. The DNA of the CDR3 is TGTGCCAGCAGCTTAGGGGCTGGAGGGTCTGGAAACACCATATATTTT. The chain couples TRBV7-6 to TRBJ1-3; D not certain. Germline V gene lookup returns CDR1 SGHVS and CDR2 FNYEAQ. V gave up 1 base and J gave up 1 base, with 11 bases separating them. This CDR3 contains 16 residues.

The genes are TRBV7-2 and TRBJ2-7, with 7 bases identical to TRBD2. Germline V gene data show CDR1 as SGHTA and CDR2 as FQGNSA. The length of the CDR3 is 13 residues. The V gene end was trimmed by 3 bases and the J gene end by 7 bases; junction bases not matched to a gene: 6. CDR3 DNA: TGTGCCAGCAGCTTGGGGGGGGTAGGAGAGCAGTACTTC. As protein: CASSLGGVGEQYF.

The genes are TRBV29-1 and TRBJ2-7, with D unresolved. V shed 4 bases and J shed 5 bases, with 9 bases lying between them. Per the germline V gene, CDR1 is SQVTM and CDR2 is ANQGSEA. The CDR3 runs to 11 residues. The CDR3 bases are TGCAGCGTTGGCAGCCTCGACGAGCAGTACTTC. Translating gives CSVGSLDEQYF.

The gene calls are TRBV27 and TRBJ1-5; no clear D. Germline V gene sequence: CDR1 MNHEY, CDR2 SMNVEV (reference sequence). Between the trimmed V and J ends, which lost 6 bases and 5 bases, there was a span of 26 bases. This CDR3 spans 18 amino acids. CDR3 sequence: CASSRSSLNTQNHQPQHF. The CDR3 nucleotides are TGTGCCAGCAGCCGCTCATCCCTTAACACACAGAACCATCAGCCCCAGCATTTT.

The chain recombines TRBV2 with TRBJ1-2; 7 bases fit TRBD1. The CDR3 contains 13 residues. CDR1 is SNHLY, CDR2 FYNNEI, per germline. After removal of 7 bases from V and 8 bases from J, the junction contained 10 bases not matched to a gene. CDR3 bases: TGTGCCAGCACCCCGGGACAGTCTAGGGGCTACACCTTC. It translates to CASTPGQSRGYTF.

The chain carries TRBV9 and TRBJ2-7, with 9 bases lining up with TRBD1. The V and J ends lost 0 bases and 3 bases, in that order; junction bases with no gene match: 4. Germline lookup yields CDR1 SGDLS and CDR2 YYNGEE. The CDR3 runs 15 residues. CDR3 nucleotide sequence: TGTGCCAGCAGCGTAGCTCCGGGACAGGGCTACGAGCAGTACTTC. Translation: CASSVAPGQGYEQYF.

The chain links TRBV5-4 to TRBJ1-1; no firm D call. Trimming took 0 bases from V and 0 from J, leaving 15 bases between them. This CDR3 has 17 amino acids. The germline V gene has CDR1 SGHNT and CDR2 YYREEE (reference sequence). The CDR3 bases are TGTGCCAGCAGCTTGGCATCGGGGAACTTCATGAACACTGAAGCTTTCTTT. It specifies CASSLASGNFMNTEAFF.

The chain couples TRBV5-1 to TRBJ2-1; D unresolved. Trimming removed 3 bases at V and 5 bases at J, with 9 bases between. The CDR3 extends over 13 amino acids. Germline assignment: CDR1 SGHRS and CDR2 YFSETQ. This CDR3 is CASSYSENNEQFF. The CDR3, as DNA: TGCGCCAGCAGCTATTCGGAGAACAATGAGCAGTTCTTC.

J is TRBJ1-2 and V is TRBV6-5; weak D call: TRBD1 (5 bases). The ends were cut back, 6 bases at V and 7 bases at J, with 15 bases in the middle. This CDR3 is 13 amino acids long. Germline V gene lookup returns CDR1 MNHEY and CDR2 SVGAGI. CDR3 nucleotide sequence: TGTGCCAGCAGCCCCGAGGGGAATCGTGGCTACACCTTC. This codes for CASSPEGNRGYTF.

In DNA, the CDR3 is TGTGCCAGCAGCTTTTACGGACAGAGCAATCAGCCCCAGCATTTT. Translated, it gives CASSFYGQSNQPQHF. The chain joins TRBV7-2 to TRBJ1-5; weak D call: TRBD1 (6 bases). The ends were cut back, 3 bases at V and 1 base at J, with 10 bases in the middle. The CDR3 has 15 residues. In germline, CDR1 is SGHTA, CDR2 FQGNSA. Complete variable domain (other parts from reference TRBV7-2 and TRBJ1-5): GAGVSQSPSNKVTEKGKDVELRCDPISGHTALYWYRQSLGQGLEFLIYFQGNSAPDKSGLPSDRFSAERTGGSVSTLTIQRTQQEDSAVYLCASSFYGQSNQPQHFGDGTRLSIL.

The J gene is TRBJ1-6, the V gene TRBV7-3; no firm D call. This CDR3 comprises 14 residues. CDR1 SGHTA and CDR2 FQGTGA come from the germline V gene. The germline V and J ends were trimmed by 1 base and 10 bases, with 11 bases remaining between them. Written as DNA, the CDR3 is TGTGCCAGCAGCTTAAGAGGGAACGGGTCACCCCTCCACTTT. Translating gives CASSLRGNGSPLHF.

This clone was picked up a small number of times. The rearrangement uses TRBV6-5 and TRBJ2-2, with 9 bases matching TRBD1. Trimming took 10 bases from V and 5 from J; bases not matched to a gene: 8. This CDR3 region has 14 residues. In germline, CDR1 is MNHEY, CDR2 SVGAGI. The CDR3 sequence: CATQPGQGTGELFF. CDR3 coding DNA: TGTGCCACCCAGCCGGGACAGGGAACCGGGGAGCTGTTTTTT.

The chain couples TRBV9 to TRBJ2-7; TRBD1 aligns across 10 bases. From germline, CDR1 is SGDLS and CDR2 YYNGEE. The V and J ends lost 4 bases and 3 bases, in that order; junction bases with no gene match: 7. This CDR3 comprises 15 residues. CDR3 region: CASSSEGQGNYEQYF. The CDR3 region has the DNA TGTGCCAGCAGCTCCGAGGGACAGGGGAACTACGAGCAGTACTTC.